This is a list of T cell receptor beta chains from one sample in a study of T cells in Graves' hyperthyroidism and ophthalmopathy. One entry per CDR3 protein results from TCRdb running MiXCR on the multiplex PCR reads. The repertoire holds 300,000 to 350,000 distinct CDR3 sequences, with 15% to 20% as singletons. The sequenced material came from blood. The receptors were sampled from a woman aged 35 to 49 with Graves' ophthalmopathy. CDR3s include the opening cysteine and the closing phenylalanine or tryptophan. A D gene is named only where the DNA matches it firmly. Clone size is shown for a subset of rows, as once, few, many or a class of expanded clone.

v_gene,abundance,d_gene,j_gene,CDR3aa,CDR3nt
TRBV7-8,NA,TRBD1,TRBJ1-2,CASTEGQGYNYGYTF,TGTGCCAGCACTGAGGGACAGGGATATAACTATGGCTACACCTTC
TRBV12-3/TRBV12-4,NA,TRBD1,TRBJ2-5,CASSSGRSGGRETQYF,TGTGCCAGCAGTTCGGGAAGATCAGGGGGCAGGGAGACCCAGTACTTC
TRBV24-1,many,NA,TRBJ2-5,CATSGVSATQYF,TGTGCCACCAGTGGAGTTTCGGCGACCCAGTACTTC
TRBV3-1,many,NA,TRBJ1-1,CASSQDQGRYTEAFF,TGTGCCAGCAGCCAAGACCAGGGTAGGTACACTGAAGCTTTCTTT
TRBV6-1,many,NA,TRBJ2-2,CASSGRLLRRELFF,TGTGCCAGCAGTGGAAGGCTCTTACGGCGGGAGCTGTTTTTT
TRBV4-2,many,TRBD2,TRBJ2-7,CASSQTSGRADEQYF,TGTGCCAGCAGCCAAACAAGCGGGAGGGCCGACGAGCAGTACTTC
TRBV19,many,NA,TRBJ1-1,CASSSPVGTPVLAFF,TGTGCCAGTAGTTCTCCCGTCGGGACTCCGGTTCTAGCTTTCTTT
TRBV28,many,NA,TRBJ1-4,CASSFSGGQGKLFF,TGTGCCAGCAGTTTTTCCGGGGGGCAGGGAAAACTGTTTTTT
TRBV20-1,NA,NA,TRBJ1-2,CSARKGRADGYTF,TGCAGTGCTAGGAAGGGTCGCGCTGATGGCTACACCTTC
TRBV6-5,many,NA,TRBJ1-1,CASSSQSQAFF,TGTGCCAGCAGTTCCCAATCACAAGCTTTCTTT
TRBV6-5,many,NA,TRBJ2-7,CASRHTGGLAYEQYF,TGTGCCAGCAGACATACAGGGGGACTAGCCTACGAGCAGTACTTC
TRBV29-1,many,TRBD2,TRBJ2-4,CSVLGLAGVSKNIQYF,TGCAGCGTTTTGGGACTAGCGGGAGTTAGCAAAAACATTCAGTACTTC
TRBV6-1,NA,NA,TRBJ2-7,CASSDQGGPYEQYF,TGTGCCAGCAGTGATCAAGGGGGACCCTACGAGCAGTACTTC
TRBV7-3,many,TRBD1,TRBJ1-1,CASSLRDSNTEAFF,TGTGCCAGCAGCTTAAGGGACAGCAACACTGAAGCTTTCTTT
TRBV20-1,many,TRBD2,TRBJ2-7,CSARPTSFYYEQYF,TGCAGTGCTCGGCCGACTAGCTTTTACTACGAGCAGTACTTC
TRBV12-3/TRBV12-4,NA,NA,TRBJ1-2,CASSLGGANQYGYTF,TGTGCCAGCAGTCTCGGAGGGGCGAACCAGTATGGCTACACCTTC
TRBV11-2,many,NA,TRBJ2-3,CASSALLGTDTQYF,TGTGCCAGCAGCGCACTACTAGGAACAGATACGCAGTATTTT
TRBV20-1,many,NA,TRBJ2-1,CSASDRVGSSYNEQFF,TGCAGTGCCTCGGACCGAGTGGGTAGCTCCTACAATGAGCAGTTCTTC
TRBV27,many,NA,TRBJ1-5,CASSFAGHGGQPQHF,TGTGCCAGCAGTTTCGCAGGGCATGGCGGTCAGCCCCAGCATTTT
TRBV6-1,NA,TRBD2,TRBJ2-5,CASSRGGLAVQETQYF,TGTGCCAGCAGTCGTGGAGGACTAGCGGTTCAAGAGACCCAGTACTTC
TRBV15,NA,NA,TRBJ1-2,CATSTNRAGENYGYTF,TGTGCCACCAGCACAAACCGGGCAGGGGAAAACTATGGCTACACCTTC
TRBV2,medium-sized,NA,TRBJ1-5,CASGLGIGQPQHF,TGTGCCAGCGGATTGGGGATCGGTCAGCCCCAGCATTTT
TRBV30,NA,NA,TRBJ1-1,CAWSPQGREAFF,TGTGCCTGGAGCCCCCAGGGCAGGGAAGCTTTCTTT
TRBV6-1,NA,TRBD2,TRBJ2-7,CASNSDSGDPYEQYF,TGTGCCAGCAATAGCGACAGCGGGGATCCCTACGAGCAGTACTTC
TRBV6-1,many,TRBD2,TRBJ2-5,CASSDSGAGWTQYF,TGTGCCAGCAGTGATAGCGGGGCAGGTTGGACCCAGTACTTC